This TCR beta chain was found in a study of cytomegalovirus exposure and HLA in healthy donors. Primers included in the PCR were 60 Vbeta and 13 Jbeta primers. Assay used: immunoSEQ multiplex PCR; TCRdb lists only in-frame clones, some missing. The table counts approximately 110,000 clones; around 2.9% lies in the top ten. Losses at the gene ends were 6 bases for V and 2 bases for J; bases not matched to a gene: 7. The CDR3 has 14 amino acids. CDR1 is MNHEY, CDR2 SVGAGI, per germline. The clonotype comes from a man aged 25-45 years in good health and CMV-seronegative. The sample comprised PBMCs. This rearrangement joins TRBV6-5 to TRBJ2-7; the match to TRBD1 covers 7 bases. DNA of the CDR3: TGTGCCAGCAGGCGGACCGGGACAGCCTACGAGCAGTACTTC. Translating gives CASRRTGTAYEQYF.